This TCR beta chain was sequenced for a study of cytomegalovirus exposure and HLA in healthy donors. Concerning this clone itself: What it recognizes is unknown.

Whole-study results and caveats: One later analysis reportedly identified an Asian-associated ancestry cluster that showed fewer N-insertions than the roughly 670-donor mean. When analyzed later, a missense DCLRE1C variant was found to be linked to TCR beta V- and J-gene trimming. TCR beta sequences reportedly predicted most subjects' HLA-A and HLA-B alleles accurately.

The PCR used 60 Vbeta and 13 Jbeta primers. Data came from immunoSEQ multiplex PCR; TCRdb stores just in-frame clones and leaves some out. The table has roughly 100,000 clones, 15% seen once. The CDR3 length is 15 residues. Germline V gene sequence: CDR1 LNHDA, CDR2 SQIVND (reference sequence). Trimming removed 4 bases from V and 5 bases from J, with 18 bases in between. The chain combines TRBV19 with TRBJ2-7, with D possibly TRBD1 on 6 matching bases. The TCR comes from a female donor in good health and CMV-seronegative. The source material was PBMCs. The CDR3 protein is CASSTTGHLGHEQYF. CDR3 nucleotide sequence: TGTGCCAGTAGTACCACGGGACACCTAGGCCACGAGCAGTACTTC.